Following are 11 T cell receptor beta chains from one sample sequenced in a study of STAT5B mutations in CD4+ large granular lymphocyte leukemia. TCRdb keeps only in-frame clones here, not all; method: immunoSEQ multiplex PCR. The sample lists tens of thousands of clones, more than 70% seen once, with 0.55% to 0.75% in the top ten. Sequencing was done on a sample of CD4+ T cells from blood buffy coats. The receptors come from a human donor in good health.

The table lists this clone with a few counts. The CDR3 spells CAWSAEKLFF. In DNA form, the CDR3 reads TGTGCCTGGAGTGCGGAAAAACTGTTTTTT. This chain joins TRBV30 and TRBJ1-4; the D is unclear. The ends were cut back, 1 base at V and 8 bases at J, with 2 bases in the middle. The CDR3 is 10 amino acids. The germline V gene has CDR1 GTSNPN and CDR2 SVGIG (reference sequence).

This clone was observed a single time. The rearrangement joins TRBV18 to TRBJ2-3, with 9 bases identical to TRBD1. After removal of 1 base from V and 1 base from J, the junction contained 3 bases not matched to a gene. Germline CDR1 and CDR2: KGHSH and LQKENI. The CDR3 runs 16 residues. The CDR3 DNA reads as TGTGCCAGCTCACCACTACAGGGGGCGGGCACAGATACGCAGTATTTT. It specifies CASSPLQGAGTDTQYF.

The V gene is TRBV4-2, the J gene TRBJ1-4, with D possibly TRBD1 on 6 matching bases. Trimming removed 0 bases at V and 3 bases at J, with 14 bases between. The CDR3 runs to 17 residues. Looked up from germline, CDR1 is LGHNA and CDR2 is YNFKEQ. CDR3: CASSQDGGLMANEKLFF. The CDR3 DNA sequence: TGTGCCAGCAGCCAAGATGGGGGGCTTATGGCTAATGAAAAACTGTTTTTT.

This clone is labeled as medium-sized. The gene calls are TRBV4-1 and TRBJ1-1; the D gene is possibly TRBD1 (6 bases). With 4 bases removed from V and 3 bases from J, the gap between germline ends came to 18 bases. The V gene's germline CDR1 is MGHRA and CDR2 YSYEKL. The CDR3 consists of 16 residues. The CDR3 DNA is TGCGCCAGCAGCCTTAACCCCCGAGGGGGAGACACTGAAGCTTTCTTT. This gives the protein CASSLNPRGGDTEAFF.

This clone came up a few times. The CDR3 DNA reads TGTGCCAGCAGCGCACGACTAGCGGGGAGAGATACGCAGTATTTT. This codes for CASSARLAGRDTQYF. This chain links TRBV13 with TRBJ2-3; TRBD2 agrees at 11 bases. This CDR3 comprises 15 residues. Per germline, CDR1 PRHDT and CDR2 FYEKMQ (reference sequence). J lost 5 bases, V lost 5 bases, and 6 bases had no gene match.

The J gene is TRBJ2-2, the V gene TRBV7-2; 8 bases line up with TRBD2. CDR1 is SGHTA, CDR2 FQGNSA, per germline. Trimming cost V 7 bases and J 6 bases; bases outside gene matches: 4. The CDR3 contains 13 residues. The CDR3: CASNRGGPGELFF. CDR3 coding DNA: TGTGCCAGCAACCGGGGGGGCCCCGGGGAGCTGTTTTTT.

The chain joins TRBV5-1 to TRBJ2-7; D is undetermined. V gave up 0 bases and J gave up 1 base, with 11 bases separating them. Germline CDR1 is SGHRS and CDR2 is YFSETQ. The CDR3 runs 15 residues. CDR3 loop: CASSLVQVPSYEQYF. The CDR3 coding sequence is TGCGCCAGCAGCTTGGTCCAGGTCCCGTCCTACGAGCAGTACTTC.

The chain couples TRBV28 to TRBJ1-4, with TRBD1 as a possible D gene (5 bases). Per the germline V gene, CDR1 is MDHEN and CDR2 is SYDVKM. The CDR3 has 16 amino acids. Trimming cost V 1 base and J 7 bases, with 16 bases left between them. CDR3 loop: CASSLSSSGRGEKLFF. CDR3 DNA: TGTGCCAGCAGTTTATCGTCTTCCGGGAGGGGTGAAAAACTGTTTTTT.

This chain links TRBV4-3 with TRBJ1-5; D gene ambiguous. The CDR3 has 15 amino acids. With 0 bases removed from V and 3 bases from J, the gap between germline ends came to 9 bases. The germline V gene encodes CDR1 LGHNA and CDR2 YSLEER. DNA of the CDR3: TGCGCCAGCAGCCAAGATGGGAGATTCAATCAGCCCCAGCATTTT. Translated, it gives CASSQDGRFNQPQHF.

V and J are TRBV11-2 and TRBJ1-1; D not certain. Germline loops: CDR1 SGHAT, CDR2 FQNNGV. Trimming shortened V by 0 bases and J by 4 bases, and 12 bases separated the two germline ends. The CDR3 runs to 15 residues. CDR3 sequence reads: CASSLDREGFTEAFF. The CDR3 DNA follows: TGTGCCAGCAGCTTAGACCGGGAAGGGTTCACTGAAGCTTTCTTT.

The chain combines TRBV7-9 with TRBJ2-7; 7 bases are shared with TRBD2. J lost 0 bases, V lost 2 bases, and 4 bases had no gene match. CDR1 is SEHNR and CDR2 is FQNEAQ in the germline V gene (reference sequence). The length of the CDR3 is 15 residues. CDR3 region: CASSLLRGSSYEQYF. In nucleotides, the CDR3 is TGTGCCAGCAGCTTATTGCGGGGGTCCTCCTACGAGCAGTACTTC.